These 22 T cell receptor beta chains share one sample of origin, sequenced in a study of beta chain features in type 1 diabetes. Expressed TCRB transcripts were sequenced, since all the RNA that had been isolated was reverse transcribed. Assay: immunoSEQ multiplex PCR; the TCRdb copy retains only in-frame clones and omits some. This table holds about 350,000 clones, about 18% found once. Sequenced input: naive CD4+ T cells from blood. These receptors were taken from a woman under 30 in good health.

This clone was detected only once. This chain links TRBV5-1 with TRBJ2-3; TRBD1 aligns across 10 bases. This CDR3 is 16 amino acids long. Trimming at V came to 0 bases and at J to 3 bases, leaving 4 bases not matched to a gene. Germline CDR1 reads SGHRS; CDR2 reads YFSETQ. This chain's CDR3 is CASSLARDRGTDTQYF. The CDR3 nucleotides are TGCGCCAGCAGCTTGGCAAGGGACAGGGGAACAGATACGCAGTATTTT.

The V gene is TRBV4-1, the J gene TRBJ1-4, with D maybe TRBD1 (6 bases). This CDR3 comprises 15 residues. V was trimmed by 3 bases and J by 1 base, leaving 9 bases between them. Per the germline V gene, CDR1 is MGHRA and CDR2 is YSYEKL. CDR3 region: CASSHRGGTNEKLFF. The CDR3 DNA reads TGCGCCAGCAGCCACCGAGGGGGAACTAATGAAAAACTGTTTTTT.

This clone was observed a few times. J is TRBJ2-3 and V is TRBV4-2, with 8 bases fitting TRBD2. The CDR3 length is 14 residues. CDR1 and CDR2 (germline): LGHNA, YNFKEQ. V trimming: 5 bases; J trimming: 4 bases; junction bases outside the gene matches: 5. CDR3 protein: CASSLTSVPDTQYF. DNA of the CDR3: TGTGCCAGCAGCTTGACTAGCGTCCCAGATACGCAGTATTTT.

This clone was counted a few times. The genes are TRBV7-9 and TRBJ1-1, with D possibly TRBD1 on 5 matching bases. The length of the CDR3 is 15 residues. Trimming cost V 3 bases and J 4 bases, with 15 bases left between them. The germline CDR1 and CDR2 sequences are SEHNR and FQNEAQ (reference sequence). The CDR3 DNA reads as TGTGCCAGCAGCTTCTCGCCCACCCAGGGCACTGAAGCTTTCTTT. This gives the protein CASSFSPTQGTEAFF.

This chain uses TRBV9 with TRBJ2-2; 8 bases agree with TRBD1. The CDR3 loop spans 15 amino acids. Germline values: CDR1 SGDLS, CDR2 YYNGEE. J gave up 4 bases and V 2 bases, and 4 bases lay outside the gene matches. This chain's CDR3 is CASSVWTGRTGELFF. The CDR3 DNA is TGTGCCAGCAGCGTCTGGACAGGGCGCACCGGGGAGCTGTTTTTT.

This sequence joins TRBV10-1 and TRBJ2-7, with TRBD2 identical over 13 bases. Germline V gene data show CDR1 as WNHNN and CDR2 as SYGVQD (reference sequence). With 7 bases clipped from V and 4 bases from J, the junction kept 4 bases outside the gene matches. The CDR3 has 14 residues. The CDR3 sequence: CASNLLAGGYEQYF. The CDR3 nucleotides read TGCGCCAGCAATCTACTAGCGGGAGGGTACGAGCAGTACTTC.

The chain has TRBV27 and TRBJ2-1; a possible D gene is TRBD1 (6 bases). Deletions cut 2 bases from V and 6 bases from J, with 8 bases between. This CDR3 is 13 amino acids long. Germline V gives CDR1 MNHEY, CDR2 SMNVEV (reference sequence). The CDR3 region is CASSLTGRNEQFF. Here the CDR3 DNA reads TGTGCCAGCAGTTTAACAGGGCGCAATGAGCAGTTCTTC.

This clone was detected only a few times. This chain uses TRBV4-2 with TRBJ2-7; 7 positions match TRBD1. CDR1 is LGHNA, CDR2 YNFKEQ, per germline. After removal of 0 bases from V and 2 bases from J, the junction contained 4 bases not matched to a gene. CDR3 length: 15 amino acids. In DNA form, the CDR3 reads TGTGCCAGCAGCCAAGATTGGCAGGGGGCCTACGAGCAGTACTTC. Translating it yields CASSQDWQGAYEQYF.

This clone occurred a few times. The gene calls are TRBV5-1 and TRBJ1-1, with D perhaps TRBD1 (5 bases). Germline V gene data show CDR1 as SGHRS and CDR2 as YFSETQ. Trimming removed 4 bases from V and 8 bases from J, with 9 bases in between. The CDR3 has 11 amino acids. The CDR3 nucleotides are TGCGCCAGCAGCGAGGACAACGAAGCTTTCTTT. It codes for CASSEDNEAFF.

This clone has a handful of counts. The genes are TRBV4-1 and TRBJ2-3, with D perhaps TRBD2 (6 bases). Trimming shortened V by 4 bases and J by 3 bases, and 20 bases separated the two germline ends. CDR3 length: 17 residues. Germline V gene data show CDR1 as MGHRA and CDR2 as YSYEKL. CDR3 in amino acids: CASSRYSGSPGTDTQYF. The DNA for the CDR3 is TGCGCCAGCAGCCGTTACAGCGGGTCTCCCGGTACAGATACGCAGTATTTT.

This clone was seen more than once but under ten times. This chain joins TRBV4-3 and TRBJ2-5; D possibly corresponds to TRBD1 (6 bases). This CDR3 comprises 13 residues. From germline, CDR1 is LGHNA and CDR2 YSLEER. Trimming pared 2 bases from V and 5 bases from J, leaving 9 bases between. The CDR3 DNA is TGCGCCAGCAGCCAAACGCAGGGGGAGACCCAGTACTTC. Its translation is CASSQTQGETQYF.

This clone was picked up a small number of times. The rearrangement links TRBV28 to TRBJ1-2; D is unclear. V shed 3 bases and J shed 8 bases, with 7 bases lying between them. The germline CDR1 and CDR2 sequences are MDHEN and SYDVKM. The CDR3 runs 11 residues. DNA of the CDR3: TGTGCCAGCAGTTTTGGGAGAGGCTACACCTTC. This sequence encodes CASSFGRGYTF.

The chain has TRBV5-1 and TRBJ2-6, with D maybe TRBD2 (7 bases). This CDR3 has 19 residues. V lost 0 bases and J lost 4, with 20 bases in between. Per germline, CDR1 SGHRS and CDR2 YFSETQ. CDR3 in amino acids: CASSLEIFGGPGGANVLTF. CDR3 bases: TGCGCCAGCAGCTTGGAGATATTCGGGGGGCCAGGCGGGGCCAACGTCCTGACTTTC.

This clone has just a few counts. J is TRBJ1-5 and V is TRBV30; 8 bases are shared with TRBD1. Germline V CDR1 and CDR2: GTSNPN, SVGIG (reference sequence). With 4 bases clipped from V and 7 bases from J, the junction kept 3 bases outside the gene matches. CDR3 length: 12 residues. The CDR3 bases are TGTGCCTGGAATGACAGGGGCCAGCCCCAGCATTTT. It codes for CAWNDRGQPQHF.

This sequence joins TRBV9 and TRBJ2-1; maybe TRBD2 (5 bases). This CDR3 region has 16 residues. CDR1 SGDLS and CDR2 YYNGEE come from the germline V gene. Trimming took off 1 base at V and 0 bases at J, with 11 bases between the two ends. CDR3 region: CASSVPPAVSYNEQFF. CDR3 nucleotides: TGTGCCAGCAGCGTACCCCCAGCGGTCTCCTACAATGAGCAGTTCTTC. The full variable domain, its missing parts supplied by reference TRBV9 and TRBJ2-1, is DSGVTQTPKHLITATGQRVTLRCSPRSGDLSVYWYQQSLDQGLQFLIQYYNGEERAKGNILERFSAQQFPDLHSELNLSSLELGDSALYFCASSVPPAVSYNEQFFGPGTRLTVL.

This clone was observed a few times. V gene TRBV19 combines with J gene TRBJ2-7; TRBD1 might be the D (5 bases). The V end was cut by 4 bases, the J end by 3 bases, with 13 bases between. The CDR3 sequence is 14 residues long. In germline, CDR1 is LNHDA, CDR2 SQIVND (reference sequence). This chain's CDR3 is CASSKPGQGYEQYF. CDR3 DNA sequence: TGTGCCAGTAGTAAACCCGGACAAGGCTACGAGCAGTACTTC.

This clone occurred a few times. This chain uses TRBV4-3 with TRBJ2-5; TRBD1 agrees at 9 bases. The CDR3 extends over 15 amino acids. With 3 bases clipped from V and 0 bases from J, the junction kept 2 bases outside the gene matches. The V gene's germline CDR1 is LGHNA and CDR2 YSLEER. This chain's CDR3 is CASSQGTGHQETQYF. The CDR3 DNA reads TGCGCCAGCAGCCAGGGGACAGGGCACCAAGAGACCCAGTACTTC.

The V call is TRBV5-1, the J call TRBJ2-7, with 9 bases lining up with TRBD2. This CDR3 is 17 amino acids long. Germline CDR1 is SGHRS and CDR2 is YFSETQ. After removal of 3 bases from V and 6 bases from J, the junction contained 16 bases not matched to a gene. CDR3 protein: CASSYGGLAGGEREQYF. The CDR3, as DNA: TGCGCCAGCAGCTATGGTGGTCTCGCGGGAGGGGAGCGCGAGCAGTACTTC.

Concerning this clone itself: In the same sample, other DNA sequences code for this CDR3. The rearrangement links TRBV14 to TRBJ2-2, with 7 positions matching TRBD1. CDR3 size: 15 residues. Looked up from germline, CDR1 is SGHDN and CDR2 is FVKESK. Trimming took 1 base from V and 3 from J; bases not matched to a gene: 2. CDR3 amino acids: CASSQGTGDTGELFF. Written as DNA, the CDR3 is TGTGCCAGCAGCCAAGGGACAGGAGACACCGGGGAGCTGTTTTTT.

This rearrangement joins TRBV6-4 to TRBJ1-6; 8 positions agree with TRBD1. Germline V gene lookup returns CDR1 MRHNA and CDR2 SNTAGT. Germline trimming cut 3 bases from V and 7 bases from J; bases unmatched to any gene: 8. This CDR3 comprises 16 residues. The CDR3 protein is CASSEEGRGRNSPLHF. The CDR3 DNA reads TGTGCCAGCAGTGAAGAGGGCAGGGGGCGAAATTCACCCCTCCACTTT.

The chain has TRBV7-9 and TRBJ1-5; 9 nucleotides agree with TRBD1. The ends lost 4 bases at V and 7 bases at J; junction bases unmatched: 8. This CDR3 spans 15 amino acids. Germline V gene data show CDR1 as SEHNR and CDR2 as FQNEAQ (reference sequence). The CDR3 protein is CASSSNTGGRQPQHF. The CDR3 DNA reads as TGTGCCAGCAGCTCGAACACAGGGGGCCGGCAGCCCCAGCATTTT.

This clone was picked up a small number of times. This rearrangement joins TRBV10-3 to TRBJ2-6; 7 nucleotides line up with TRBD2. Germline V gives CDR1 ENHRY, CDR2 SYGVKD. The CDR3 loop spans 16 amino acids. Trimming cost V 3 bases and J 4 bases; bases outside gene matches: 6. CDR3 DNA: TGTGCCATCAGTGACCCGGGGGGTTCAGGGGCCAACGTCCTGACTTTC. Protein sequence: CAISDPGGSGANVLTF.